The sequence of this T cell receptor beta chain was determined in a study of OX40 agonist ivuxolimab in advanced cancers. Study-wide points: Compared with CD4+, CD8+ T cells on average had more expanded clones.

Autoimmune disease history or systemic immunosuppression meant exclusion. This CDR3 is 14 amino acids long. CDR1 and CDR2 from the germline V gene are PRHDT and FYEKMQ (reference sequence). The junction had 6 bases not matched to a gene; V was cut back by 1 base and J by 7 bases. Method: immunoSEQ multiplex PCR; TCRdb's copy keeps in-frame clones and lacks some. The repertoire holds about 50,000 clones, 90% to 95% seen once, with 24% in the top ten. With regard to this clone: No antigen is known for it.

The sequencing here drew on CD4+ or CD8+ T cells sorted from blood, taken in a trial of the OX40 agonist ivuxolimab. The chain couples TRBV13 to TRBJ2-7; TRBD2 agrees at 8 bases. The receptor was derived from an adult with an advanced solid tumor such as melanoma, head and neck, liver or kidney cancer. The CDR3 DNA reads TGTGCCAGCAGCTTAGAAGCGGGAGTGAGTGAGCAGTACTTC. Translation gives CASSLEAGVSEQYF.